Each of the 5 T cell receptor beta chains below was sequenced from the same sample in a study of blood T cell repertoires in COVID-19. Assay: immunoSEQ multiplex PCR; the TCRdb copy retains only in-frame clones and omits some. Of about 210,000 clones in the sample, roughly nine tenths were seen once. The sequencing sample was made of peripheral blood. These receptor sequences come from a young man with acute or convalescent COVID-19.

This clone was observed once. The chain joins TRBV27 to TRBJ2-1, with D possibly being TRBD2 (5 bases). The CDR3 runs 11 residues. Per germline, CDR1 MNHEY and CDR2 SMNVEV (reference sequence). Deletions cut 8 bases from V and 8 bases from J, with 10 bases between. The DNA of the CDR3 is TGTGCCAGCGGACTTCAACATGAGCAGTTCTTC. Translated, it gives CASGLQHEQFF.

The gene calls are TRBV9 and TRBJ2-1; D is uncertain. This CDR3 contains 15 residues. With 0 bases removed from V and 0 bases from J, the gap between germline ends came to 7 bases. Per germline, CDR1 SGDLS and CDR2 YYNGEE. The DNA for the CDR3 is TGTGCCAGCAGCGTAGGTAGAGGCTCCTACAATGAGCAGTTCTTC. Translating it yields CASSVGRGSYNEQFF.

The chain couples TRBV11-2 to TRBJ2-7; 12 nucleotides match TRBD1. Germline CDR1 reads SGHAT; CDR2 reads FQNNGV. The V gene end was trimmed by 2 bases and the J gene end by 2 bases; junction bases not matched to a gene: 1. The CDR3 is made up of 15 amino acids. The DNA of the CDR3 is TGTGCCAGCAGCTTAAGGGACAGGGGGCCCTACGAGCAGTACTTC. This sequence encodes CASSLRDRGPYEQYF.

The V gene is TRBV5-1, the J gene TRBJ2-6; TRBD1 aligns across 9 bases. CDR1 is SGHRS and CDR2 is YFSETQ in the germline V gene. Losses at the gene ends were 3 bases for V and 0 bases for J; bases not matched to a gene: 13. The length of the CDR3 is 20 residues. The CDR3 region is CASSYPTKGQGSSGANVLTF. DNA for the CDR3: TGCGCCAGCAGCTACCCAACAAAGGGACAGGGCTCCTCTGGGGCCAACGTCCTGACTTTC.

The sample holds a few counts of this clone. This chain links TRBV4-1 with TRBJ1-2; no firm D call. The ends were cut back, 3 bases at V and 4 bases at J, with 15 bases in the middle. The CDR3 is 15 residues long. Germline V gene sequence: CDR1 MGHRA, CDR2 YSYEKL. CDR3 region: CASSQDTGLSYGYTF. CDR3 nucleotide sequence: TGCGCCAGCAGCCAGGATACGGGTCTTTCCTATGGCTACACCTTC.